The 21 T cell receptor beta chains given below trace back to one sample, sequenced in a study of blood T cell repertoires in COVID-19. TCRdb's copy holds only in-frame clones and misses some; the assay was immunoSEQ multiplex PCR. The sample records roughly 190,000 clones, 83% being singletons. The sample consisted of peripheral blood. Receptors originate from a man aged 45 to 65 with active or convalescent COVID-19.

V and J are TRBV6-5 and TRBJ1-3; tentatively, D is TRBD1 (6 bases). V was clipped by 10 bases and J by 3 bases, with 13 bases between them. From germline, CDR1 is MNHEY and CDR2 SVGAGI. The CDR3 is made up of 13 amino acids. The CDR3 DNA is TGTGCCACCGGGGCAGGGGATGGAAACACCATATATTTT. Residues: CATGAGDGNTIYF.

The V and J genes are TRBV4-1 and TRBJ1-2; TRBD1 aligns across 10 bases. Germline CDR1 is MGHRA and CDR2 is YSYEKL. This CDR3 contains 13 residues. The V gene end was trimmed by 5 bases and the J gene end by 6 bases; junction bases not matched to a gene: 3. DNA for the CDR3: TGCGCCAGCAGCTGGACAGGGGGGGATGGCTACACCTTC. It codes for CASSWTGGDGYTF.

The chain is built from TRBV19 and TRBJ1-1; D call uncertain. V was cut by 4 bases and J by 0 bases, with 6 bases left in between. The CDR3 length is 13 residues. Germline loops: CDR1 LNHDA, CDR2 SQIVND (reference sequence). CDR3 protein: CASSTGMNTEAFF. The CDR3 DNA follows: TGTGCCAGTAGTACAGGTATGAACACTGAAGCTTTCTTT. Full variable domain (missing parts from reference TRBV19 and TRBJ1-1): DGGITQSPKYLFRKEGQNVTLSCEQNLNHDAMYWYRQDPGQGLRLIYYSQIVNDFQKGDIAEGYSVSREKKESFPLTVTSAQKNPTAFYLCASSTGMNTEAFFGQGTRLTVV.

In this sample, this clone turned up a few times. In DNA, the CDR3 is TGCGCCAGCAGATTCGGACAGGTGAACACTGAAGCTTTCTTT. Protein product: CASRFGQVNTEAFF. The V gene is TRBV5-1, the J gene TRBJ1-1, with 7 bases that match TRBD1. Per germline, CDR1 SGHRS and CDR2 YFSETQ. The junction had 4 bases not matched to a gene; V was cut back by 5 bases and J by 0 bases. The CDR3 has 14 amino acids.

The V gene is TRBV7-9, the J gene TRBJ2-1, with TRBD2 matching 9 bases. The germline gives CDR1 SEHNR, CDR2 FQNEAQ (reference sequence). The CDR3 consists of 16 residues. After removal of 5 bases from V and 0 bases from J, the junction contained 5 bases not matched to a gene. The DNA for the CDR3 is TGTGCCAGCAGCCGACTAGCGGTAAGCTCCTACAATGAGCAGTTCTTC. Protein product: CASSRLAVSSYNEQFF.

In its sample, this clone was seen a few times. Other DNA sequences within the sample encode an identical CDR3. The J gene is TRBJ2-7, the V gene TRBV7-8; TRBD1 is a possible D gene (5 bases). Germline V gene data show CDR1 as SGHVS and CDR2 as FQNEAQ. This CDR3 is 15 amino acids long. With 1 base removed from V and 0 bases from J, the gap between germline ends came to 10 bases. The CDR3 reads CASSLGAGSSYEQYF. Written as DNA, the CDR3 is TGTGCCAGCAGCTTAGGGGCAGGGTCCTCCTACGAGCAGTACTTC. Based on the CDR3 plus reference TRBV7-8 and TRBJ2-7, the full variable domain is GAGVSQSPRYKVAKRGQDVALRCDPISGHVSLFWYQQALGQGPEFLTYFQNEAQLDKSGLPSDRFFAERPEGSVSTLKIQRTQQEDSAVYLCASSLGAGSSYEQYFGPGTRLTVT.

This CDR3 reads CASSQGLAGVGTGELFF. DNA of the CDR3: TGTGCCAGTAGTCAGGGACTAGCGGGAGTAGGCACCGGGGAGCTGTTTTTT. The rearrangement links TRBV19 to TRBJ2-2; 14 positions match TRBD2. Germline V CDR1 and CDR2: LNHDA, SQIVND (reference sequence). The CDR3 contains 17 residues. J was trimmed by 4 bases and V by 5 bases; bases with no gene match: 6. Filled out from reference TRBV19 and TRBJ2-2, the complete variable domain reads DGGITQSPKYLFRKEGQNVTLSCEQNLNHDAMYWYRQDPGQGLRLIYYSQIVNDFQKGDIAEGYSVSREKKESFPLTVTSAQKNPTAFYLCASSQGLAGVGTGELFFGEGSRLTVL.

This chain connects TRBV20-1 to TRBJ1-1, with D unclear. The CDR3 extends over 13 amino acids. Trimming removed 3 bases at V and 1 base at J, with 9 bases between. The germline gives CDR1 DFQATT, CDR2 SNEGSKA (reference sequence). The CDR3 DNA follows: TGCAGTGCTAGTGGGTACAGGAACACTGAAGCTTTCTTT. This sequence encodes CSASGYRNTEAFF.

V is TRBV3-1 (or the pseudogene TRBV3-2) and J is TRBJ1-3; D remains unclear. This CDR3 is built from 15 residues. V was clipped by 4 bases and J by 4 bases, with 14 bases between them. Germline V gives CDR1 LGHDT, CDR2 YNNKEL (reference sequence). In nucleotides, the CDR3 is TGTGCCAGCAGCCCCGTGGGCTCAGCCGGAAACACCATATATTTT. Translation gives CASSPVGSAGNTIYF.

This clone was seen a few times. The chain joins TRBV4-3 to TRBJ1-4; D is perhaps TRBD1 (5 bases). With 0 bases removed from V and 8 bases from J, the gap between germline ends came to 16 bases. Germline V CDR1 and CDR2: LGHNA, YSLEER. This CDR3 is built from 16 residues. CDR3 nucleotide sequence: TGCGCCAGCAGCCAAGACTCCAGGGCTCTCGGAGAAAAACTGTTTTTT. This translates into CASSQDSRALGEKLFF.

This clone was seen only once. One junction end does not reproduce the germline sequence, and a read error may be involved. V and J are TRBV2 and TRBJ1-1; 10 bases fit TRBD1. CDR3 size: 12 residues. The V gene's germline CDR1 is SNHLY and CDR2 FYNNEI. The CDR3 loop is CASSTPGTGDLF. CDR3 nucleotides: TGTGCCAGCAGTACCCCCGGGACAGGGGATTTGTTT.

This CDR3 reads CASTTGGRINYNEQFF. The DNA for the CDR3 is TGTGCCAGCACCACGGGCGGGAGGATCAACTACAATGAGCAGTTCTTC. The chain couples TRBV7-6 to TRBJ2-1, with 8 bases aligning to TRBD2. This CDR3 has 16 residues. The ends lost 7 bases at V and 3 bases at J; junction bases unmatched: 11. The germline gives CDR1 SGHVS, CDR2 FNYEAQ.

The chain has TRBV5-4 and TRBJ1-2; 9 bases map to TRBD1. V was clipped by 4 bases and J by 4 bases; unmatched bases: 8. Germline V gives CDR1 SGHNT, CDR2 YYREEE (reference sequence). This CDR3 spans 15 amino acids. The CDR3 nucleotides read TGTGCCAGCAGCCTGGACAGGGGAGGTTCCTATGGCTACACCTTC. As protein: CASSLDRGGSYGYTF.

The chain uses TRBV11-3 and TRBJ2-6, with D unresolved. The V gene's germline CDR1 is SGHNT and CDR2 YENEEA. The CDR3 sequence is 13 residues long. V was pared by 6 bases and J by 1 base, with 4 bases between. CDR3 in amino acids: CASSTSGANVLTF. In nucleotides, the CDR3 is TGTGCCAGCAGTACTTCTGGGGCCAACGTCCTGACTTTC.

The V and J genes are TRBV15 and TRBJ1-2; weak D call: TRBD1 (5 bases). Germline CDR1 and CDR2: LNHNV and YYDKDF (reference sequence). The CDR3 totals 15 residues. V lost 0 bases, J lost 4 bases, and 12 bases lay in between. The CDR3 DNA sequence: TGTGCCACCAGCAGAGACGGGGGTCCTCTCTATGGCTACACCTTC. Translated, it gives CATSRDGGPLYGYTF. Full variable domain (rest looked up from reference TRBV15 and TRBJ1-2): DAMVIQNPRYQVTQFGKPVTLSCSQTLNHNVMYWYQQKSSQAPKLLFHYYDKDFNNEADTPDNFQSRRPNTSFCFLDIRSPGLGDTAMYLCATSRDGGPLYGYTFGSGTRLTVV.

This clone appeared once. V and J are TRBV6-6 and TRBJ1-1, with a possible D match to TRBD1 (6 bases). Germline V lookup: CDR1 MNHNY, CDR2 SVGAGI (reference sequence). V gave up 5 bases and J gave up 0 bases, with 16 bases separating them. This CDR3 spans 16 amino acids. Written as DNA, the CDR3 is TGTGCCAGCAGTCACCCGAGGACAGCGATGAACACTGAAGCTTTCTTT. Its protein is CASSHPRTAMNTEAFF.

This chain uses TRBV21-1 with TRBJ2-5; the D call of TRBD1 is as the table states it, not checked on the DNA. TRBV21-1 is classified as a pseudogene. There are 16 residues in the CDR3. The CDR3 bases are TGTGCCAGCAGACCCCCGGGACAGGGGTCCGGTGAGACCCAGTACTTC. It specifies CASRPPGQGSGETQYF.

The chain has TRBV5-1 and TRBJ1-4, with D possibly matching TRBD1 (6 bases). In germline, CDR1 is SGHRS, CDR2 YFSETQ. This CDR3 has 14 residues. V was shortened by 4 bases and J by 1 base, with 8 bases between the two germline ends. For the CDR3, the DNA is TGCGCCAGCAGCCCACAGGGAACTAATGAAAAACTGTTTTTT. Amino acid sequence: CASSPQGTNEKLFF.

The DNA for the CDR3 is TGTGCCTGGAGAGGGACAGTCCACTACGAGCAGTACTTC. This translates into CAWRGTVHYEQYF. The rearrangement uses TRBV30 and TRBJ2-7; 7 nucleotides line up with TRBD1. Losses at the gene ends were 3 bases for V and 3 bases for J; bases not matched to a gene: 5. The CDR3 is made up of 13 amino acids. Germline assignment: CDR1 GTSNPN and CDR2 SVGIG (reference sequence).

This chain links TRBV4-3 with TRBJ2-7; D perhaps matches TRBD2 (7 bases). Germline V gene sequence: CDR1 LGHNA, CDR2 YSLEER. The CDR3 is made up of 16 amino acids. V lost 0 bases and J 3 bases, leaving 15 bases between the germline ends. DNA of the CDR3: TGCGCCAGCAGCCAAGATCGAGGGGGGGCCATCTACGAGCAGTACTTC. Protein: CASSQDRGGAIYEQYF.

This clone was observed once. The rearrangement joins TRBV10-3 to TRBJ1-1; D is ambiguous. Trimming left V 10 bases short and J 0 bases short, with 15 bases between. There are 14 residues in the CDR3. Germline lookup yields CDR1 ENHRY and CDR2 SYGVKD. For the CDR3, the DNA is TGTGCCACTCTATTGGAGCCAATGAACACTGAAGCTTTCTTT. This encodes CATLLEPMNTEAFF.